A single sample gave rise to the 17 T cell receptor beta chains below, sequenced in a study of T cell repertoires in cytomegalovirus infection. Their antigen targets remain unknown. Each CDR3 protein is one row after TCRdb ran MiXCR on the reads. The table records approximately 76,000 distinct CDR3 sequences, roughly 40% of them present only once. This specimen consisted of CD8+ T cells from cultured PBMCs, obtained from culture after CMV antigen stimulation. The receptors shown here come from a human donor in good health (CMV status not recorded). Some clones in this sample may be carry-over from other donors' samples.

The chain is built from TRBV6-6 and TRBJ1-1; TRBD1 aligns across 8 bases. The germline gives CDR1 MNHNY, CDR2 SVGAGI (reference sequence). The CDR3 has 14 residues. V was clipped by 8 bases and J by 1 base; unmatched bases: 6. CDR3 coding DNA: TGTGCCAGCGAAGCCGACAGGGGGAACACTGAAGCTTTCTTT. This codes for CASEADRGNTEAFF.

This chain joins TRBV28 and TRBJ2-5, with 8 positions matching TRBD1. The CDR3 spans 14 residues. J was trimmed by 4 bases and V by 5 bases; bases with no gene match: 6. The V gene's germline CDR1 is MDHEN and CDR2 SYDVKM. The CDR3 DNA sequence: TGTGCCAGCAGTCTCAAACAGGGGGGAGAGACCCAGTACTTC. This gives the protein CASSLKQGGETQYF.

This sequence joins TRBV29-1 and TRBJ2-5, with 10 bases that match TRBD1. Germline V gene data show CDR1 as SQVTM and CDR2 as ANQGSEA. V lost 3 bases and J lost 4; bases outside the gene matches: 5. This CDR3 contains 14 residues. The CDR3 loop reads CSVEDRGRGETQYF. CDR3 nucleotides: TGCAGCGTTGAGGACAGGGGGAGAGGAGAGACCCAGTACTTC. Full variable domain (missing parts from reference TRBV29-1 and TRBJ2-5): SAVISQKPSRDICQRGTSLTIQCQVDSQVTMMFWYRQQPGQSLTLIATANQGSEATYESGFVIDKFPISRPNLTFSTLTVSNMSPEDSSIYLCSVEDRGRGETQYFGPGTRLLVL.

The chain combines TRBV6-5 with TRBJ1-4; no clear D gene. V lost 0 bases and J lost 0, with 8 bases in between. Germline V CDR1 and CDR2: MNHEY, SVGAGI. The CDR3 has 16 amino acids. The CDR3 DNA is TGTGCCAGCAGTTACTCGGAGAGGGCAACTAATGAAAAACTGTTTTTT. Amino acids: CASSYSERATNEKLFF.

CDR3 protein: CASSPGGEGTEAFF. The CDR3 DNA reads TGTGCCAGCAGTCCCGGGGGGGAGGGCACTGAAGCTTTCTTT. The chain combines TRBV27 with TRBJ1-1, with D possibly being TRBD1 (5 bases). The CDR3 covers 14 residues. CDR1 is MNHEY and CDR2 is SMNVEV in the germline V gene (reference sequence). V was pared by 5 bases and J by 4 bases, with 14 bases between.

The DNA of the CDR3 is TGTGCCAGTAGTATAACTAGCGGGGGGTCGGCCTACAATGAGCAGTTCTTC. Translating gives CASSITSGGSAYNEQFF. This chain joins TRBV19 and TRBJ2-1, with 12 bases matching TRBD2. Trimming removed 2 bases from V and 2 bases from J; junction bases left unmatched: 4. Germline assignment: CDR1 LNHDA and CDR2 SQIVND (reference sequence). The CDR3 length is 17 residues.

This clonotype was observed at least ten times. The chain combines TRBV6-1 with TRBJ2-7; TRBD1 agrees at 7 bases. With V trimmed by 7 bases and J by 5 bases, 14 bases remained unmatched. The CDR3 totals 15 residues. The germline V gene encodes CDR1 MNHNS and CDR2 SASEGT. As DNA, the CDR3 is TGTGCCAGCAATCCAACGGGACAGCTATACCACGAGCAGTACTTC. The encoded protein is CASNPTGQLYHEQYF.

The V gene is TRBV27, the J gene TRBJ1-1; TRBD1 matches 8 bases. CDR3 length: 14 amino acids. With V trimmed by 5 bases and J by 5 bases, 7 bases remained unmatched. Germline CDR1 and CDR2: MNHEY and SMNVEV (reference sequence). The CDR3, as DNA: TGTGCCAGCAGTGTGAACAGGGGGAGGACTGAAGCTTTCTTT. Protein: CASSVNRGRTEAFF.

This clonotype turned up a few times. This sequence joins TRBV6-2 or TRBV6-3 and TRBJ1-1; 10 nucleotides agree with TRBD1. In germline, CDR1 is MNHEY, CDR2 SVGEGT. The length of the CDR3 is 19 residues. V shed 1 base and J 2 bases; nucleotides not matched to a gene: 13. The CDR3 DNA reads as TGTGCCAGCAGTTACTTGGACGGGGACAGGGGACGCGTTAACACTGAAGCTTTCTTT. Protein sequence: CASSYLDGDRGRVNTEAFF.

This clonotype turned up a few times. The chain joins TRBV7-6 to TRBJ2-1; the match to TRBD2 covers 9 bases. The CDR3 is made up of 18 amino acids. V trimming: 0 bases; J trimming: 4 bases; junction bases outside the gene matches: 10. Germline values: CDR1 SGHVS, CDR2 FNYEAQ. The CDR3 loop is CASSLAASGVPGYNEQFF. The CDR3 DNA reads TGTGCCAGCAGCTTAGCAGCTAGCGGGGTACCAGGATACAATGAGCAGTTCTTC.

The chain is built from TRBV20-1 and TRBJ2-1; D gene ambiguous. This CDR3 spans 13 amino acids. The ends were cut back, 7 bases at V and 2 bases at J, with 12 bases in the middle. Germline V gene sequence: CDR1 DFQATT, CDR2 SNEGSKA (reference sequence). Here the CDR3 reads CSVIIGTYNEQFF. Here the CDR3 DNA reads TGCAGTGTTATTATAGGGACCTACAATGAGCAGTTCTTC.

J is TRBJ2-3 and V is TRBV7-6; maybe TRBD2 (6 bases). The CDR3 runs to 15 residues. Per the germline V gene, CDR1 is SGHVS and CDR2 is FNYEAQ. The germline V and J ends were trimmed by 5 bases and 0 bases, with 12 bases remaining between them. CDR3 amino acids: CASSPTGESTDTQYF. The CDR3, as DNA: TGTGCCAGCAGCCCGACGGGGGAGAGCACAGATACGCAGTATTTT.

This clonotype showed up just a few times. V is TRBV7-9 and J is TRBJ2-4, with 7 bases aligning to TRBD1. The germline V gene has CDR1 SEHNR and CDR2 FQNEAQ (reference sequence). Trimming cost V 5 bases and J 9 bases; bases outside gene matches: 10. CDR3 length equals 14 residues. CDR3 sequence: CASSGQEPTPIQYF. The DNA for the CDR3 is TGTGCCAGCAGCGGACAGGAGCCTACGCCCATTCAGTACTTC.

This clonotype has more than one count but fewer than ten. The gene calls are TRBV29-1 and TRBJ2-7; weak D call: TRBD1 (9 bases). The length of the CDR3 is 14 residues. V lost 7 bases to trimming and J lost 2 bases, with 18 bases between them. Germline CDR1 reads SQVTM; CDR2 reads ANQGSEA. CDR3 amino acids: CSARGGQGTYEQYF. Written as DNA, the CDR3 is TGCAGCGCCCGGGGGGGACAGGGAACCTACGAGCAGTACTTC.

The V gene is TRBV2, the J gene TRBJ2-7; 7 nucleotides align to TRBD1. V shed 6 bases, J shed 3 bases, and the junction held 11 bases outside the gene matches. CDR3 length equals 15 residues. The germline CDR1 and CDR2 sequences are SNHLY and FYNNEI. In DNA form, the CDR3 reads TGTGCCAGCAGCGCCCGGACAGGCTTGTTCTACGAGCAGTACTTC. It encodes CASSARTGLFYEQYF.

The chain has TRBV27 and TRBJ1-5; D is uncertain. V was trimmed by 3 bases and J by 6 bases, leaving 12 bases between them. From germline, CDR1 is MNHEY and CDR2 SMNVEV (reference sequence). This CDR3 has 14 residues. CDR3: CASSLGHGGQPQHF. DNA of the CDR3: TGTGCCAGCAGTTTGGGTCACGGTGGTCAGCCCCAGCATTTT.

This sequence joins TRBV7-2 and TRBJ1-5; 7 bases match TRBD1. V was pared by 8 bases and J by 3 bases, with 13 bases of the junction left unmatched. This CDR3 has 16 residues. Germline V gene sequence: CDR1 SGHTA, CDR2 FQGNSA. CDR3 DNA sequence: TGTGCCAGCGCAAACGGGACAGTCGGTGACAATCAGCCCCAGCATTTT. Translating it yields CASANGTVGDNQPQHF.